This entry describes one T cell receptor beta chain. What it binds is not known. The data belong to a study of blood T cells in healthy people across ages. Study-wide findings and caveats: Correlation between TCR beta diversity and naive T cell percentage was strong.

Those donating, healthy Caucasian individuals from Russia, were aged roughly 6 to 90. Samples had at least 6.5 million PBMCs isolated from them. A second about 6 to 12 cycle PCR used barcoded and J-beta primers. Each of the cDNA molecules was tagged by a template-switch adaptor with 12 random nucleotides. From the 5' RACE reads, TCRdb called clonotypes with MiXCR, one entry per CDR3 protein. The sample holds some 1.6 million distinct CDR3 sequences, approximately 32% seen once. CDR1 MNHNS and CDR2 SASEGT come from the germline V gene. The V and J ends lost 2 bases and 6 bases, in that order; junction bases with no gene match: 11. The CDR3 is 16 residues long.

The chain recombines TRBV6-1 with TRBJ1-1, with 8 bases that match TRBD1. Sequenced input: blood. This receptor was identified in a woman aged 25 to 45 in good health. In nucleotides, the CDR3 is TGTGCCAGCAGTGAATGGACAGGGCCAGATACCCCTGAAGCTTTCTTT. Translated, it gives CASSEWTGPDTPEAFF.